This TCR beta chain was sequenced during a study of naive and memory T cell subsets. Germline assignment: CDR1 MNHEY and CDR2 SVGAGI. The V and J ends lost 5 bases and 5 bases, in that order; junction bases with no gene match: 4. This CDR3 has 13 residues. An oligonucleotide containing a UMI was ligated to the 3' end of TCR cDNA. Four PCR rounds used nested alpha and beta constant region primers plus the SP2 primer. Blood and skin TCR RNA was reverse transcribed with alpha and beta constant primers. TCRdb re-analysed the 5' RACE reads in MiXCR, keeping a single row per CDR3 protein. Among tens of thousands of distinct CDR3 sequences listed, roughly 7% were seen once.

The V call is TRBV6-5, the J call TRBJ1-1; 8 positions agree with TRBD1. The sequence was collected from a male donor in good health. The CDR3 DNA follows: TGTGCCAGCAGTAAAACAGGGGGGACTGAAGCTTTCTTT. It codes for CASSKTGGTEAFF.